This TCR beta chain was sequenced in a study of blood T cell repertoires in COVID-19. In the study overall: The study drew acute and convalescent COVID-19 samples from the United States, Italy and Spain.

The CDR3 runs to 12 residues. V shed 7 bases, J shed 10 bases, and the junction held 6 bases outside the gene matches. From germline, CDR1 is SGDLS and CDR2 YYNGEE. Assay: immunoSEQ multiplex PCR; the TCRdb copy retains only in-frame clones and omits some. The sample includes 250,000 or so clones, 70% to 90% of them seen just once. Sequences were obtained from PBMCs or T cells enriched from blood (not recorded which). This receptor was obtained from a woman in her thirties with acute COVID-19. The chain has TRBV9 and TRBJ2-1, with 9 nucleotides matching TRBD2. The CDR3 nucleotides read TGTGCCAGCGGTAGCGGGAGTGGAGAGCAGTTCTTC. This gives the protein CASGSGSGEQFF.